These 10 T cell receptor beta chains were sequenced from one sample in a study of cytomegalovirus exposure and HLA in healthy donors. The PCR contained 60 Vbeta and 13 Jbeta primers. Measured with immunoSEQ multiplex PCR; TCRdb has only the in-frame clones, and not every one. The sample carries 150,000 to 200,000 clones, about 79% recorded once. Material: PBMCs. The receptor source for this set is a man in his forties or fifties in good health and CMV-seropositive.

There are a few counts of this clone. The chain has TRBV19 and TRBJ2-3, with 15 nucleotides matching TRBD2. With V trimmed by 4 bases and J by 1 base, 3 bases remained unmatched. Germline loops: CDR1 LNHDA, CDR2 SQIVND (reference sequence). This CDR3 comprises 17 residues. CDR3 sequence reads: CASSTGLAGGRTDTQYF. Here the CDR3 DNA reads TGTGCCAGTAGTACCGGACTAGCGGGGGGGCGCACAGATACGCAGTATTTT.

The chain links TRBV29-1 to TRBJ2-3, with 8 bases fitting TRBD1. After removal of 0 bases from V and 2 bases from J, the junction contained 13 bases not matched to a gene. Germline loops: CDR1 SQVTM, CDR2 ANQGSEA. This CDR3 is built from 18 residues. This CDR3 reads CSVEDILSGQGITDTQYF. The CDR3 bases are TGCAGCGTTGAAGATATCCTTAGTGGACAGGGTATCACAGATACGCAGTATTTT.

This clone was observed a few times. For the CDR3, the DNA is TGTGCCAGCAGTTTCAGGTTTTCCAATCAGCCCCAGCATTTT. Residues: CASSFRFSNQPQHF. V and J are TRBV28 and TRBJ1-5; D ambiguous. The CDR3 runs to 14 residues. V lost 3 bases, J lost 3 bases, and 9 bases lay in between. The V gene's germline CDR1 is MDHEN and CDR2 SYDVKM. Full variable domain (remainder filled in from reference TRBV28 and TRBJ1-5): DVKVTQSSRYLVKRTGEKVFLECVQDMDHENMFWYRQDPGLGLRLIYFSYDVKMKEKGDIPEGYSVSREKKERFSLILESASTNQTSMYLCASSFRFSNQPQHFGDGTRLSIL.

The chain has TRBV5-1 and TRBJ1-2, with 11 bases lining up with TRBD1. Looked up from germline, CDR1 is SGHRS and CDR2 is YFSETQ. CDR3 length equals 14 residues. Unmatched junction bases numbered 6, after V lost 5 bases and J lost 6 bases. The CDR3 is CASRSGTGGHGYTF. The CDR3 coding sequence is TGCGCCAGCAGATCCGGGACAGGGGGGCATGGCTACACCTTC.

V usage is TRBV7-2 and J usage is TRBJ2-3, with 8 nucleotides matching TRBD2. Germline V gene lookup returns CDR1 SGHTA and CDR2 FQGNSA. V lost 3 bases, J lost 2 bases, and 1 base stayed unmatched. The CDR3 spans 14 residues. The CDR3 sequence: CASSFSGDTDTQYF. For the CDR3, the DNA is TGTGCCAGCAGCTTTAGCGGGGACACAGATACGCAGTATTTT.

This clone was found once. This chain uses TRBV27 with TRBJ1-2; 8 positions match TRBD1. Germline CDR1 reads MNHEY; CDR2 reads SMNVEV (reference sequence). V gave up 4 bases and J gave up 5 bases; unmatched junction bases: 6. This CDR3 has 14 residues. The CDR3 region is CASSSGQGKYGYTF. The CDR3 DNA is TGTGCCAGCAGTTCCGGACAGGGCAAATATGGCTACACCTTC.

The DNA for the CDR3 is TGTGCCATCGGGGGGACAGGGGGTTTTGAAGCTTTCTTT. This translates into CAIGGTGGFEAFF. The chain uses TRBV10-3 and TRBJ1-1; 11 bases agree with TRBD1. Germline V gene sequence: CDR1 ENHRY, CDR2 SYGVKD. V lost 8 bases, J lost 7 bases, and 6 bases stayed unmatched. This CDR3 has 13 residues.

This chain uses TRBV6-1 with TRBJ1-3, with TRBD1 matching 8 bases. The germline CDR1 and CDR2 sequences are MNHNS and SASEGT. The CDR3 is 15 residues long. The ends lost 5 bases at V and 2 bases at J; junction bases unmatched: 5. The CDR3 here is CASSMSGGPGNTIYF. The CDR3 DNA reads TGTGCCAGCAGTATGTCAGGGGGCCCTGGAAACACCATATATTTT.

This clone was observed once. CDR3 coding DNA: TGTGCCGGGTCTAGCGGGGGGGCCTACGAGCAGTACTTC. Translated, it gives CAGSSGGAYEQYF. The V and J genes are TRBV30 and TRBJ2-5; 12 positions agree with TRBD2. The J call is uncertain, as TRBJ2-7 better fits the DNA end. This CDR3 spans 13 amino acids. CDR1 GTSNPN and CDR2 SVGIG come from the germline V gene (reference sequence).

This clone was observed a handful of times. V and J are TRBV6-5 and TRBJ2-7; 8 bases are a match to TRBD1. The CDR3 is 13 amino acids. V dropped 2 bases and J dropped 6; count of bases not matched to a gene: 3. Germline V lookup: CDR1 MNHEY, CDR2 SVGAGI. For the CDR3, the DNA is TGTGCCAGCAGTTACCAGGGGGCGCCCGAGCAGTACGTC. It encodes CASSYQGAPEQYV.